The sequence of this TCR beta chain was determined in a study of technical replicates of blood from several donors. TCRdb keeps only in-frame clones here, not all; method: immunoSEQ multiplex PCR. The sample lists 60,000 to 75,000 clones; under 98% were seen once. Per germline, CDR1 MNHNY and CDR2 SVGAGI (reference sequence). V lost 2 bases and J lost 4, with 11 bases in between. The CDR3 loop spans 14 amino acids. The sample comprised T cells isolated from PBMCs. The sequence was collected from a human donor in good health. This chain joins TRBV6-6 and TRBJ1-2; D is unresolved. CDR3: CASSYVGFGYGYTF. In nucleotides, the CDR3 is TGTGCCAGCAGTTACGTCGGTTTTGGCTATGGCTACACCTTC.